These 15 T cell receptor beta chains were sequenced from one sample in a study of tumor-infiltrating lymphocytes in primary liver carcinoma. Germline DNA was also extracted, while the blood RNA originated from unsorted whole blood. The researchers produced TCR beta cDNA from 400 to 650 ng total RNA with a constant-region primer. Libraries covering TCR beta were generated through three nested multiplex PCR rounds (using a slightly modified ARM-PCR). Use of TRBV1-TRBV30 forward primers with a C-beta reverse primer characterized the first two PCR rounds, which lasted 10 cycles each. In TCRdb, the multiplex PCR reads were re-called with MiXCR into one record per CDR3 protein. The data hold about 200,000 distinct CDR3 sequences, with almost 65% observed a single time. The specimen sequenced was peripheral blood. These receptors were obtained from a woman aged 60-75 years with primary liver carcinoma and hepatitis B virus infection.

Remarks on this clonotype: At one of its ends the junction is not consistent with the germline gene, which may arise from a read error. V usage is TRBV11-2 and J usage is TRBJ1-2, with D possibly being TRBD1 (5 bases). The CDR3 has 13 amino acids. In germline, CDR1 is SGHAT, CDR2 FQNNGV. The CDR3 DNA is TGTGTCAGCAGCTTAGCGTTCAGGGACTGCTACACCTTC. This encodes CVSSLAFRDCYTF.

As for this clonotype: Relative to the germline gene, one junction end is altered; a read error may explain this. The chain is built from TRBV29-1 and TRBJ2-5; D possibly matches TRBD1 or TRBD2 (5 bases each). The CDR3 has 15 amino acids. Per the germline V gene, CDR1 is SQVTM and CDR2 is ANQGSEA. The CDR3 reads CCVDPGRKYQETQYF. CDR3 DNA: TGCTGCGTTGACCCGGGACGAAAGTACCAAGAGACCCAGTACTTC.

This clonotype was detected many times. The CDR3 bases are TGCAGCGTTGTGGTCGTATACGAGCAGTACTTC. It specifies CSVVVVYEQYF. The V and J genes are TRBV29-1 and TRBJ2-7; no reliable D call. This CDR3 region has 11 residues. Germline values: CDR1 SQVTM, CDR2 ANQGSEA. The germline V and J ends were trimmed by 4 bases and 4 bases, with 8 bases remaining between them.

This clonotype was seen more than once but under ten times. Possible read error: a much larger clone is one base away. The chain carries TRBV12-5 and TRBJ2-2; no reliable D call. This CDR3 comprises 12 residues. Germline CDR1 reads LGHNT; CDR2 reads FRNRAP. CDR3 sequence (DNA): TGTGCTAGTTGTTTGGATCTCGGGGAGCTGTTTTTT. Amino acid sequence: CASCLDLGELFF.

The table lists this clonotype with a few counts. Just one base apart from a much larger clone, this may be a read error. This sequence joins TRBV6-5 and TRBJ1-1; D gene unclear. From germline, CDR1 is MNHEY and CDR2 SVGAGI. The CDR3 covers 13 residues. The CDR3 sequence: CVSSLNPFTEAFF. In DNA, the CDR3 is TGTGTCAGCAGTTTGAACCCGTTCACTGAAGCTTTCTTT.

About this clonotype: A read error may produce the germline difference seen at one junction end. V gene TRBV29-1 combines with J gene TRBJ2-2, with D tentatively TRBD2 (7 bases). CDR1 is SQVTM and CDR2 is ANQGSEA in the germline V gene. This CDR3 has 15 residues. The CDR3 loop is CSAGQGRGNTGELLF. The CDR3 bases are TGCAGCGCCGGCCAGGGGAGGGGGAACACCGGGGAGCTGTTGTTT.

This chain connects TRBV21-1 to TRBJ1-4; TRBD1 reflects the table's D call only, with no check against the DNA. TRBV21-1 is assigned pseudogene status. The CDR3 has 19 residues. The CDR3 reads CASSEEEGEKTGSNEKLFF. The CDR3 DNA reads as TGTGCCAGCAGCGAAGAAGAAGGAGAGAAGACAGGATCTAATGAAAAACTGTTTTTT.

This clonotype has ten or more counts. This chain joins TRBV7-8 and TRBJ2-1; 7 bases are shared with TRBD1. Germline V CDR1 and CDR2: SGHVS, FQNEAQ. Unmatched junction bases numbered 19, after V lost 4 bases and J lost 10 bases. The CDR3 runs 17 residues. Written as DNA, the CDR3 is TGTGCCAGCAGCTCCGAATTACAGGGGCCATGGGCCAGGGAGCAGTTCTTC. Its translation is CASSSELQGPWAREQFF. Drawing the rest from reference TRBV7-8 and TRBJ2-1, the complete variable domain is GAGVSQSPRYKVAKRGQDVALRCDPISGHVSLFWYQQALGQGPEFLTYFQNEAQLDKSGLPSDRFFAERPEGSVSTLKIQRTQQEDSAVYLCASSSELQGPWAREQFFGPGTRLTVL.

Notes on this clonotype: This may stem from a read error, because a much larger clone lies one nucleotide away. CDR3 loop: CASWTATYEKLFF. As DNA, the CDR3 is TGTGCCAGCTGGACAGCTACTTATGAAAAACTGTTTTTT. The rearrangement links TRBV28 to TRBJ1-4; D may be TRBD1 (6 bases). The CDR3 has 13 residues. CDR1 and CDR2 (germline): MDHEN, SYDVKM. Trimming left V 8 bases short and J 6 bases short, with 13 bases between.

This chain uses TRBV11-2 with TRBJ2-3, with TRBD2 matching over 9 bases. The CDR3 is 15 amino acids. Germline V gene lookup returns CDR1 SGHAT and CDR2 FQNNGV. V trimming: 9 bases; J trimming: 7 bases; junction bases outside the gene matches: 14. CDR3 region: CASSPELAGPYTQYF. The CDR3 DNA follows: TGTGCCAGTAGCCCTGAACTAGCGGGCCCATATACGCAGTATTTT.

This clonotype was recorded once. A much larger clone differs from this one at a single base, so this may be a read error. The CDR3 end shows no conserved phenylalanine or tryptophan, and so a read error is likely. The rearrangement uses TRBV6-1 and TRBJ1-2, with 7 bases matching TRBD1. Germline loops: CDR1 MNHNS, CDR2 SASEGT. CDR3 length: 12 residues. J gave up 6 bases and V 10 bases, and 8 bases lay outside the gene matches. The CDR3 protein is CATSWQGDGYTS. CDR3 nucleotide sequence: TGTGCCACTTCCTGGCAGGGGGATGGCTACACCTCC.

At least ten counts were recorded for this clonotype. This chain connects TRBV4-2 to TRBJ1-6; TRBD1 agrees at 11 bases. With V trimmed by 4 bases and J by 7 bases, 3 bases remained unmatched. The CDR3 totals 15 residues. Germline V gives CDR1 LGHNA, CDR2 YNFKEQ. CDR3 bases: TGTGCCAGCAGCCCCCGGACAGGGGGCAATTCACCCCTCCACTTT. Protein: CASSPRTGGNSPLHF.

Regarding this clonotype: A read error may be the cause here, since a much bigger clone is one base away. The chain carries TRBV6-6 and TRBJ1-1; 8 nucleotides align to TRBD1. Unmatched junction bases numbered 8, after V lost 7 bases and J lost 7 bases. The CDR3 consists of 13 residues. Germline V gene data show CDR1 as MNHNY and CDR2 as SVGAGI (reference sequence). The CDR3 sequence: CASNDQGAREAFF. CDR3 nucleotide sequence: TGTGCCAGCAATGACCAGGGGGCCCGTGAAGCTTTCTTT.

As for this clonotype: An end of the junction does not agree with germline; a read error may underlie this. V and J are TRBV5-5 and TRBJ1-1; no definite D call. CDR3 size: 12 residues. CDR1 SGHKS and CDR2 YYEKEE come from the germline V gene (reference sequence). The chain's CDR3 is CASSLDSTEAFF. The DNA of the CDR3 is TGTGCCAGCAGCTTGGACTCCACTGAAGCATTCTTT.

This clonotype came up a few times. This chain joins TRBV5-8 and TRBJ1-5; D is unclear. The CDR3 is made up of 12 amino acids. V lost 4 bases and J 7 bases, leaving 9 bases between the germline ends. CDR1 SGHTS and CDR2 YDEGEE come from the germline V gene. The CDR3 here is CASSLTWQPQHF. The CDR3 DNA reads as TGTGCCAGCAGCCTGACTTGGCAGCCCCAGCATTTT.